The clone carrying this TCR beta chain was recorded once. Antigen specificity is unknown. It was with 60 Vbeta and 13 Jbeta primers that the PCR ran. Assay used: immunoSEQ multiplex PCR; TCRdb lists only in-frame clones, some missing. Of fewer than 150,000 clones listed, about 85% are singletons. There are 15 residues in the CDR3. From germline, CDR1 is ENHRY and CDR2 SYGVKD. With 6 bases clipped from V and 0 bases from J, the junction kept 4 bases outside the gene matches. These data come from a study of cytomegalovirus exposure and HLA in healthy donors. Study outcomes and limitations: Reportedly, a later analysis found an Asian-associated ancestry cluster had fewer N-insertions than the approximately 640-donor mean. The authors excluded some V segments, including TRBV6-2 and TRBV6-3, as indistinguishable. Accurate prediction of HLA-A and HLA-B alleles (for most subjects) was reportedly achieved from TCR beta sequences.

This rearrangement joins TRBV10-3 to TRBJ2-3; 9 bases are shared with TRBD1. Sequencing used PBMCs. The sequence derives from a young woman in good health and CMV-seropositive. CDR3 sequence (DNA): TGTGCCATCAGGCTACAGGGGGCTAGCACAGATACGCAGTATTTT. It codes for CAIRLQGASTDTQYF.